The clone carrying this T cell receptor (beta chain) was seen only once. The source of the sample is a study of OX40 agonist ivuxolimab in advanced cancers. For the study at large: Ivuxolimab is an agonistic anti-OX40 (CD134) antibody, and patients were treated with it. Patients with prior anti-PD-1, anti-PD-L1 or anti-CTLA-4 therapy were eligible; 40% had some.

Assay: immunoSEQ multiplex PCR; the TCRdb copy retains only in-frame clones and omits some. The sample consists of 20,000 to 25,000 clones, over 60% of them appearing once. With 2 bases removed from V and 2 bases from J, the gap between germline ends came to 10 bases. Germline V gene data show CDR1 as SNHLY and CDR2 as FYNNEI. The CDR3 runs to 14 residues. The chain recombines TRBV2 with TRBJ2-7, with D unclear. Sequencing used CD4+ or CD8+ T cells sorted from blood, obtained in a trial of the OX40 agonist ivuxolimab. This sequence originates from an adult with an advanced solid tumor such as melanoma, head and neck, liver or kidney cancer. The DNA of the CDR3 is TGTGCCAGCAGTGAAAGGTCTGGAACCTACGAGCAGTACTTC. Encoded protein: CASSERSGTYEQYF.